Shown below are 10 T cell receptor beta chains from a single sample sequenced in a study of blood T cell repertoires in COVID-19. Repertoires were generated with immunoSEQ multiplex PCR, while TCRdb's copy carries only in-frame clones and drops some. This sample yields hundreds of thousands of clones, of which under 90% are seen a single time; roughly 10% belongs to the top ten. The sequenced sample consisted of PBMCs or T cells enriched from blood (not recorded which). The receptors come from a woman in her twenties or thirties who had recovered from COVID-19.

V is TRBV11-3 and J is TRBJ2-1; D is uncertain. Germline CDR1 SGHNT, CDR2 YENEEA. Between the trimmed V and J ends, which lost 1 base and 8 bases, there was a span of 9 bases. The CDR3 extends over 13 amino acids. Here the CDR3 DNA reads TGTGCCAGCAGCTTAGGAGTGAGCGATGAGCAGTTCTTC. It translates to CASSLGVSDEQFF.

Here the CDR3 reads CASSLGAPYEQYF. The CDR3 DNA sequence: TGTGCCAGCAGCTTAGGGGCCCCCTACGAGCAGTACTTC. The rearrangement uses TRBV11-2 and TRBJ2-7, with D uncertain. The CDR3 is made up of 13 amino acids. Between the trimmed V and J ends, which lost 1 base and 2 bases, there was a span of 6 bases. CDR1 is SGHAT and CDR2 is FQNNGV in the germline V gene.

This clone has just one count. This chain connects TRBV9 to TRBJ1-5; TRBD1 matches 7 bases. The CDR3 totals 19 residues. Germline V gives CDR1 SGDLS, CDR2 YYNGEE. V lost 4 bases to trimming and J lost 0 bases; unmatched junction nucleotides: 16. The CDR3 protein is CASSSNRDRFLYSNQPQHF. The DNA for the CDR3 is TGTGCCAGCAGCTCCAACCGGGACAGATTTCTTTATAGCAATCAGCCCCAGCATTTT.

The J gene is TRBJ2-5, the V gene TRBV7-9, with TRBD2 identical over 8 bases. The germline V gene encodes CDR1 SEHNR and CDR2 FQNEAQ (reference sequence). This CDR3 has 17 amino acids. The J segment lost 2 bases and the V segment lost 3 bases, leaving 11 bases of the junction unmatched. CDR3 DNA sequence: TGTGCCAGCAGCTTTACAACTACTAGCGGTGTTCAAGAGACCCAGTACTTC. It translates to CASSFTTTSGVQETQYF.

This clone was observed a single time. The V call is TRBV24-1, the J call TRBJ2-7; possible D gene TRBD2, 5 bases. Germline V lookup: CDR1 KGHDR, CDR2 SFDVKD. Trimming cost V 5 bases and J 5 bases, with 18 bases left between them. The CDR3 sequence is 15 residues long. CDR3 DNA sequence: TGTGCCACCAGTGCTGGCGGGCGCTCCGCCCACGAGCAGTACTTC. This sequence encodes CATSAGGRSAHEQYF.

This chain uses TRBV6-5 with TRBJ2-1; the match to TRBD2 covers 10 bases. CDR3 size: 16 residues. CDR1 is MNHEY, CDR2 SVGAGI, per germline. V lost 4 bases, J lost 1 base, and 4 bases stayed unmatched. The CDR3 DNA reads as TGTGCCAGCAGTTCGTTAGCGGGAGGTTCCTACAATGAGCAGTTCTTC. Protein: CASSSLAGGSYNEQFF.

This rearrangement joins TRBV5-1 to TRBJ2-7; no clear D. Germline-derived CDR1 and CDR2 are SGHRS and YFSETQ. Trimming removed 1 base from V and 6 bases from J, with 14 bases in between. CDR3 size: 14 residues. In DNA, the CDR3 is TGCGCCAGCAGCTTGACAACCTCCTCTAGCGAGCAGTACTTC. It encodes CASSLTTSSSEQYF.

The chain is built from TRBV7-9 and TRBJ1-1; D uncertain. This CDR3 has 15 residues. From germline, CDR1 is SEHNR and CDR2 FQNEAQ (reference sequence). Deletions cut 2 bases from V and 6 bases from J, with 16 bases between. CDR3: CASSLSYSSSSEAFF. The CDR3 nucleotides are TGTGCCAGCAGCTTATCGTACAGCTCTTCCTCTGAAGCTTTCTTT.

This clone occurred a few times. This chain uses TRBV19 with TRBJ2-7; no firm D call. Germline loops: CDR1 LNHDA, CDR2 SQIVND (reference sequence). The germline V and J ends were trimmed by 6 bases and 0 bases, with 12 bases remaining between them. The CDR3 runs 14 residues. Written as DNA, the CDR3 is TGTGCCAGTAGGCAGGCAGTGAGCTCCTACGAGCAGTACTTC. It yields the protein CASRQAVSSYEQYF.

The chain couples TRBV5-1 to TRBJ2-5, with TRBD2 matching over 11 bases. This CDR3 has 17 amino acids. Germline V gives CDR1 SGHRS, CDR2 YFSETQ. The trim removed 0 bases at V and 2 bases at J, leaving 6 bases unmatched. This CDR3 reads CASSLGGLAVIQETQYF. Here the CDR3 DNA reads TGCGCCAGCAGCTTGGGGGGACTAGCGGTGATTCAAGAGACCCAGTACTTC. Variable domain in full (rest from reference TRBV5-1 and TRBJ2-5): KAGVTQTPRYLIKTRGQQVTLSCSPISGHRSVSWYQQTPGQGLQFLFEYFSETQRNKGNFPGRFSGRQFSNSRSEMNVSTLELGDSALYLCASSLGGLAVIQETQYFGPGTRLLVL.